This TCR beta chain was captured in a study of blood T cell repertoires in COVID-19. In the study overall: COVID-19 samples, acute and convalescent, were from the United States, Italy and Spain.

Cohort allocation depended upon clinical history that participants reported. Two negative PCRs, clearance, or symptom resolution had been documented for recovered Cohort 3 donors. With 5 bases clipped from V and 4 bases from J, the junction kept 4 bases outside the gene matches. Germline V gene lookup returns CDR1 MRHNA and CDR2 SNTAGT. The CDR3 loop spans 14 amino acids. The data were produced by immunoSEQ multiplex PCR, yet TCRdb's version contains in-frame clones alone and is incomplete. The sample records under 200,000 clones, more than 80% being singletons. This receptor was obtained from a woman aged 18-29 years who had recovered from COVID-19. The genes are TRBV6-4 and TRBJ2-3; the match to TRBD2 covers 9 bases. The specimen sequenced was PBMCs or T cells enriched from blood (not recorded which). CDR3 sequence (DNA): TGTGCCAGCAGTCCTAGCGGGGAGGCAGATACGCAGTATTTT. Protein product: CASSPSGEADTQYF.